These 7 T cell receptor beta chains were all obtained from the same sample, sequenced in a study of T cells in women clearing cervical HPV infection. Data came from immunoSEQ multiplex PCR; TCRdb stores just in-frame clones and leaves some out. The sample table includes 20,000 to 25,000 clones. Sequences were obtained from blood buffy coat. These receptors were obtained from a woman between 18 and 70 years old with a cervical HPV16 infection that either progressed to CIN3+ or cleared (not recorded which).

On this clone itself: The CDR3 goes on 3 residues after the read ends, and that part is filled in from the germline J gene. The chain carries TRBV4-2 and TRBJ2-1; tentative D call: TRBD1 (6 bases). V gave up 1 base and J gave up 1 base, with 11 bases separating them. Looked up from germline, CDR1 is LGHNA and CDR2 is YNFKEQ. This CDR3 spans 16 amino acids. CDR3 in amino acids: CASSQVGQGSYNEQFF. The CDR3 bases that were read are TGTGCCAGCAGCCAAGTAGGTCAGGGGTCCTACAATGAG.

As concerns this clone: The CDR3 end lies 3 residues beyond the end of the read and is filled in from the germline J gene. The rearrangement uses TRBV29-1 and TRBJ1-1, with a weak D call TRBD1 (5 bases). Germline CDR1 SQVTM, CDR2 ANQGSEA. This CDR3 comprises 13 residues. Trimming removed 1 base from V and 4 bases from J, with 10 bases in between. The sequenced CDR3 bases are TGCAGCGTTGAAGGAAGGGGCATCACTGAA. Amino acids: CSVEGRGITE. The CDR3 as a whole reads CSVEGRGITEAFF.

As regards this clone: The CDR3 is cut off 3 residues early in the read; its end comes from the germline J gene. The chain combines TRBV7-9 with TRBJ1-2, with D possibly TRBD1 on 5 matching bases. The CDR3 runs to 15 residues. Germline CDR1 and CDR2: SEHNR and FQNEAQ (reference sequence). CDR3 DNA, as far as it was read: TGTGCCAGCAGCTCGGGACTGCACTCCTACAATGAC. It yields the protein CASSSGLHSYND. In full, the CDR3 is CASSSGLHSYNDYTF.

Partial CDR3 DNA: TGTGCCAGCAGTTTCGATCCAGGGTTCGGCAGGGATACG. It translates to CASSFDPGFGRDT. The complete CDR3 protein is CASSFDPGFGRDTQYF. The J gene is TRBJ2-3, the V gene TRBV28; D might be TRBD1 (5 bases). The read is 3 residues too short to cover the CDR3 end, so that end is filled in from the germline J gene. Germline assignment: CDR1 MDHEN and CDR2 SYDVKM. The CDR3 is 16 amino acids. V gave up 3 bases and J gave up 6 bases, with 19 bases separating them. Together with reference TRBV28 and TRBJ2-3, the CDR3 gives the full variable domain: DVKVTQSSRYLVKRTGEKVFLECVQDMDHENMFWYRQDPGLGLRLIYFSYDVKMKEKGDIPEGYSVSREKKERFSLILESASTNQTSMYLCASSFDPGFGRDTQYFGPGTRLTVL.

CDR3 protein: CASSPLLDNEQFF. Partial CDR3 DNA: TGTGCCAGCAGCCCCCTTCTCGACAATGAG. V usage is TRBV5-5 and J usage is TRBJ2-1; D is undetermined. The CDR3 is cut off 3 residues early in the read; its end comes from the germline J gene. CDR1 is SGHKS and CDR2 is YYEKEE in the germline V gene (reference sequence). The CDR3 is 13 residues long. V lost 4 bases and J lost 5, with 10 bases in between. Drawing the rest from reference TRBV5-5 and TRBJ2-1, the complete variable domain is DAGVTQSPTHLIKTRGQQVTLRCSPISGHKSVSWYQQVLGQGPQFIFQYYEKEERGRGNFPDRFSARQFPNYSSELNVNALLLGDSALYLCASSPLLDNEQFFGPGTRLTVL.

In the case of this clone: The CDR3 end lies 3 residues beyond the end of the read and is filled in from the germline J gene. V is TRBV18 and J is TRBJ2-3; no reliable D call. This CDR3 is 12 amino acids long. The V end was cut by 1 base, the J end by 6 bases, with 5 bases between. Germline loops: CDR1 KGHSH, CDR2 LQKENI. CDR3 DNA, as far as it was read: TGTGCCAGCTCACCACAGAGGGATACG. The encoded protein is CASSPQRDT. From start to end, the CDR3 is CASSPQRDTQYF.

With respect to this clone: The observed sequence ends 3 residues before the CDR3 terminus, with the missing tail filled in from the germline J gene. The rearrangement uses TRBV5-1 and TRBJ2-3; no reliable D call. This CDR3 has 14 amino acids. The V gene lost 5 bases and the J gene lost 0 bases, with 10 bases spanning the gap. The germline V gene has CDR1 SGHRS and CDR2 YFSETQ. The CDR3 protein is CASSSRQSTDTQYF. The covered CDR3 bases are TGCGCCAGCAGTTCCAGGCAAAGCACAGATACG.